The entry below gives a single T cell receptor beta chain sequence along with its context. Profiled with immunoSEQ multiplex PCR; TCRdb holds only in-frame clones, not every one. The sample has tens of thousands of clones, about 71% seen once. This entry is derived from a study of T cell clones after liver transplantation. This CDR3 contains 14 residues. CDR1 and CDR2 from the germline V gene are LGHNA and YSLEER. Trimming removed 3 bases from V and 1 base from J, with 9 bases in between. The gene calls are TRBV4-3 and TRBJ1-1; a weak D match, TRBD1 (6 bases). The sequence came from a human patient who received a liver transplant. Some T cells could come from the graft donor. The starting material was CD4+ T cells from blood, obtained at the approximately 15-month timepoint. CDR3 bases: TGCGCCAGCAGCCAGCGGACAGCGAACACTGAAGCTTTCTTT. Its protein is CASSQRTANTEAFF.